These 20 T cell receptor beta chains came from one sample sequenced in a study of blood T cell repertoires in COVID-19. Profiling relied on immunoSEQ multiplex PCR, and the TCRdb table lists in-frame clones only, not all of them. The profile shows roughly 260,000 clones, about nine tenths of them singletons. Sequencing was done on a sample of peripheral blood. These receptors all stem from a woman between 50 and 59 years old who had recovered from COVID-19.

The chain is built from TRBV10-3 and TRBJ2-2; TRBD1 agrees at 9 bases. This CDR3 region has 15 residues. Germline CDR1 ENHRY, CDR2 SYGVKD. With 6 bases clipped from V and 3 bases from J, the junction kept 5 bases outside the gene matches. CDR3 DNA: TGTGCCATCAGGACGGGACAGGGATACACCGGGGAGCTGTTTTTT. Encoded protein: CAIRTGQGYTGELFF.

This clone was found once. The chain is built from TRBV27 and TRBJ1-1, with unresolved D. Trimming pared 2 bases from V and 4 bases from J, leaving 8 bases between. The CDR3 contains 13 residues. Germline assignment: CDR1 MNHEY and CDR2 SMNVEV (reference sequence). The CDR3 region has the DNA TGTGCCAGCAGTTTAGTACGCGGCACTGAAGCTTTCTTT. It yields the protein CASSLVRGTEAFF.

The CDR3 protein is CASSLEHSLSYGYTF. CDR3 in DNA: TGTGCCAGCAGCTTAGAGCATTCCCTTAGCTATGGCTACACCTTC. The rearrangement links TRBV7-8 to TRBJ1-2, with D hard to call. Germline CDR1 SGHVS, CDR2 FQNEAQ. The CDR3 contains 15 residues. Trimming shortened V by 1 base and J by 4 bases, and 13 bases separated the two germline ends.

The chain links TRBV24-1 to TRBJ2-1; 9 nucleotides line up with TRBD2. V was clipped by 5 bases and J by 4 bases; unmatched bases: 8. This CDR3 has 16 amino acids. CDR1 is KGHDR and CDR2 is SFDVKD in the germline V gene. CDR3 sequence reads: CATSALREGNYNEQFF. The CDR3 region has the DNA TGTGCCACCAGTGCCCTGCGGGAGGGAAATTACAATGAGCAGTTCTTC.

The chain recombines TRBV14 with TRBJ2-3, with 7 bases identical to TRBD1. V lost 0 bases to trimming and J lost 10 bases; unmatched junction nucleotides: 7. CDR1 and CDR2 from the germline V gene are SGHDN and FVKESK. This CDR3 contains 14 residues. CDR3 coding DNA: TGTGCCAGCAGCCAAGAGGTCAGGGGGTCGCCGCAGTATTTT. It is translated as CASSQEVRGSPQYF. The variable domain in full, with the rest retrieved from reference TRBV14 and TRBJ2-3, is EAGVTQFPSHSVIEKGQTVTLRCDPISGHDNLYWYRRVMGKEIKFLLHFVKESKQDESGMPNNRFLAERTGGTYSTLKVQPAELEDSGVYFCASSQEVRGSPQYFGPGTRLTVL.

The rearrangement uses TRBV15 and TRBJ2-3; 11 bases map to TRBD2. Losses at the gene ends were 5 bases for V and 2 bases for J; bases not matched to a gene: 3. The CDR3 extends over 15 amino acids. Germline lookup yields CDR1 LNHNV and CDR2 YYDKDF (reference sequence). In nucleotides, the CDR3 is TGTGCCACCAGCGAGGGACTAGCGGCCACAGATACGCAGTATTTT. Its translation: CATSEGLAATDTQYF.

The J gene is TRBJ1-2, the V gene TRBV6-2 or TRBV6-3, with unresolved D. Germline V gives CDR1 MNHEY, CDR2 SVGEGT. V dropped 6 bases and J dropped 5 bases, with 10 bases sitting between them. This CDR3 is built from 12 residues. CDR3 DNA sequence: TGTGCCAGCAGCCTTGACACTTATGGCTACACCTTC. Amino acid sequence: CASSLDTYGYTF.

This sequence joins TRBV7-9 and TRBJ2-5, with TRBD2 identical over 7 bases. Germline CDR1 reads SEHNR; CDR2 reads FQNEAQ (reference sequence). The junction had 3 bases not matched to a gene; V was cut back by 0 bases and J by 5 bases. The CDR3 spans 14 residues. The DNA of the CDR3 is TGTGCCAGCAGCTTAGCGCGGGAGAGGGAGACCCAGTACTTC. Translated, it gives CASSLARERETQYF.

This clone occurred once. This chain uses TRBV27 with TRBJ1-1, with 11 bases matching TRBD1. Germline CDR1 reads MNHEY; CDR2 reads SMNVEV (reference sequence). J gave up 1 base and V 1 base, and 8 bases lay outside the gene matches. This CDR3 comprises 18 residues. Here the CDR3 reads CASSLWPRDRGENTEAFF. The CDR3 nucleotides read TGTGCCAGCAGTTTATGGCCCCGGGACAGGGGGGAGAACACTGAAGCTTTCTTT.

This chain uses TRBV7-2 with TRBJ1-4; D gene unclear. The CDR3 length is 14 residues. Looked up from germline, CDR1 is SGHTA and CDR2 is FQGNSA. With 1 base removed from V and 4 bases from J, the gap between germline ends came to 7 bases. This CDR3 reads CASSLEISNEKLFF. CDR3 sequence (DNA): TGTGCCAGCAGCTTAGAAATTAGTAATGAAAAACTGTTTTTT.

This sequence joins TRBV4-3 and TRBJ2-3; 10 bases are a match to TRBD2. This CDR3 has 16 amino acids. Germline V lookup: CDR1 LGHNA, CDR2 YSLEER. Trimming took 6 bases from V and 1 from J; bases not matched to a gene: 7. This CDR3 reads CASSLSGRVGTDTQYF. CDR3 coding DNA: TGCGCCAGCAGTCTAAGCGGGAGGGTCGGCACAGATACGCAGTATTTT.

The chain has TRBV7-2 and TRBJ2-5; D is possibly TRBD1 (6 bases). V shed 1 base and J shed 2 bases, with 11 bases lying between them. CDR1 and CDR2 from the germline V gene are SGHTA and FQGNSA. The CDR3 extends over 15 amino acids. DNA for the CDR3: TGTGCCAGCAGCTTAGTTATGGGGGCACAAGAGACCCAGTACTTC. This gives the protein CASSLVMGAQETQYF.

This chain links TRBV4-3 with TRBJ1-3; D uncertain. Trimming took off 0 bases at V and 8 bases at J, with 14 bases between the two ends. The CDR3 covers 15 residues. Germline V CDR1 and CDR2: LGHNA, YSLEER. CDR3 sequence reads: CASSQEAVRWHTIYF. As DNA, the CDR3 is TGCGCCAGCAGCCAAGAGGCCGTCCGATGGCACACCATATATTTT.

The V and J genes are TRBV7-2 and TRBJ1-6; no clear D. In germline, CDR1 is SGHTA, CDR2 FQGNSA. The CDR3 consists of 15 residues. The ends were cut back, 1 base at V and 7 bases at J, with 11 bases in the middle. DNA of the CDR3: TGTGCCAGCAGCTTAGGTCCCCCGGTCAATTCACCCCTCCACTTT. Translated: CASSLGPPVNSPLHF.

V usage is TRBV2 and J usage is TRBJ2-1; TRBD2 matches 12 bases. CDR3 length: 16 residues. Trimming cost V 6 bases and J 3 bases; bases outside gene matches: 6. From germline, CDR1 is SNHLY and CDR2 FYNNEI. The CDR3: CASRLLAGGIYNEQFF. The CDR3 DNA reads as TGTGCCAGCAGGTTACTAGCGGGGGGCATCTACAATGAGCAGTTCTTC.

The chain uses TRBV28 and TRBJ1-5; possibly TRBD1 for D (5 bases). Germline loops: CDR1 MDHEN, CDR2 SYDVKM. V was shortened by 8 bases and J by 2 bases, with 13 bases between the two germline ends. There are 14 residues in the CDR3. The CDR3 loop is CASQLGGGNQPQHF. CDR3 DNA sequence: TGTGCCAGCCAACTGGGGGGGGGCAATCAGCCCCAGCATTTT.

The chain couples TRBV11-2 to TRBJ1-2, with TRBD1 matching 7 bases. V was clipped by 5 bases and J by 8 bases; unmatched bases: 11. The CDR3 runs 14 residues. Germline CDR1 SGHAT, CDR2 FQNNGV. The CDR3: CASSTNRGSVGYTF. CDR3 bases: TGTGCCAGCAGCACAAACAGGGGTTCAGTGGGCTACACCTTC.

The chain couples TRBV4-3 to TRBJ2-5, with D possibly TRBD2 on 6 matching bases. Germline CDR1 LGHNA, CDR2 YSLEER. This CDR3 has 15 residues. The V and J ends lost 0 bases and 5 bases respectively, with 13 bases between them. CDR3 DNA sequence: TGCGCCAGCAGCCAAGATCTCCCTGGGGGGGAGACCCAGTACTTC. Encoded protein: CASSQDLPGGETQYF.

The rearrangement uses TRBV12-3 or TRBV12-4 and TRBJ2-3; D call uncertain. Trimming shortened V by 6 bases and J by 3 bases, and 10 bases separated the two germline ends. The CDR3 is 13 amino acids. Here the CDR3 DNA reads TGTGCCAGCAGCCCCGACTCAACAGATACGCAGTATTTT. This codes for CASSPDSTDTQYF.

The CDR3 is CASSLAGLNTQYF. The CDR3, as DNA: TGTGCCAGCAGCTTAGCGGGACTGAATACGCAGTATTTT. The rearrangement uses TRBV7-9 and TRBJ2-3, with D possibly TRBD2 on 6 matching bases. V was pared by 0 bases and J by 7 bases, with 8 bases between. Germline assignment: CDR1 SEHNR and CDR2 FQNEAQ (reference sequence). CDR3 length: 13 residues.